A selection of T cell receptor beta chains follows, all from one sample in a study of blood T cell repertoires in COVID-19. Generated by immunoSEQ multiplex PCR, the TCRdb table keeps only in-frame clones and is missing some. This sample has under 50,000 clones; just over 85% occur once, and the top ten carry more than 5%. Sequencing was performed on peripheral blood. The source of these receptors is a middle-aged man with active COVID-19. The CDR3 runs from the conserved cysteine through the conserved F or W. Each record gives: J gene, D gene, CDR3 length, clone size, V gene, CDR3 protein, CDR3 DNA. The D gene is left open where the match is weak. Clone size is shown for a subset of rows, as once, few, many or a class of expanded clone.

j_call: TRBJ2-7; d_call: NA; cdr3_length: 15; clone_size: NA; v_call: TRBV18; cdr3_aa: CASSPPQQGDYEQYF; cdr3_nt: TGTGCCAGCTCACCACCTCAACAAGGGGACTACGAGCAGTACTTC
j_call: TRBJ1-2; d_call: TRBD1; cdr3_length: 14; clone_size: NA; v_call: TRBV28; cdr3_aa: CASIWTGGNYGYTF; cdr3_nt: TGTGCCAGCATTTGGACAGGGGGCAACTATGGCTACACCTTC
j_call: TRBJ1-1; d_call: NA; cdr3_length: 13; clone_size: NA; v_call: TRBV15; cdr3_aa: CATSTLRGTEAFF; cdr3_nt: TGTGCCACCAGCACTCTTCGAGGCACTGAAGCTTTCTTT
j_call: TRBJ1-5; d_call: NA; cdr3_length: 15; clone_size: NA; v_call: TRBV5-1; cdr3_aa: CASSFEGSRNQPQHF; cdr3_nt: TGCGCCAGCAGCTTCGAAGGGAGTCGAAATCAGCCCCAGCATTTT
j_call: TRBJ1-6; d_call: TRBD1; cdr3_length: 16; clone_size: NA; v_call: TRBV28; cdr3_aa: CASSWGQGAGNSPLHF; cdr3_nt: TGTGCCAGCAGCTGGGGACAGGGGGCAGGTAATTCACCCCTCCACTTT
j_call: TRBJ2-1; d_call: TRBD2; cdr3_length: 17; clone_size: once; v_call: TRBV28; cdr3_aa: CASSLGVLAARGHEQFF; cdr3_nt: TGTGCCAGCAGTTTGGGGGTGCTAGCGGCCAGAGGGCATGAGCAGTTCTTC
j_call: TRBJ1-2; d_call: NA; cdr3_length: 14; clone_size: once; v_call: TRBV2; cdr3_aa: CASGRDTSNYGYTF; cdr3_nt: TGTGCCAGCGGACGGGATACATCAAACTATGGCTACACCTTC
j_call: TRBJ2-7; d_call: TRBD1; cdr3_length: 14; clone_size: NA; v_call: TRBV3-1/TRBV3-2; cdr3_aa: CASSPAGTDYEQYF; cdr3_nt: TGTGCCAGCAGCCCCGCCGGGACAGACTACGAGCAGTACTTC
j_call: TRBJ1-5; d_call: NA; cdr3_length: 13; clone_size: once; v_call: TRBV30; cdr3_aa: CAWSPRPDTDQHF; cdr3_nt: TGTGCCTGGAGTCCCAGGCCCGACACGGATCAGCATTTT
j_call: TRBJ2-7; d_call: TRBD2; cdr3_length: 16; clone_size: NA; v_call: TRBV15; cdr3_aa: CATSAGTSGTRYEQYF; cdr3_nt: TGTGCCACCAGCGCCGGGACTAGCGGGACGAGGTACGAGCAGTACTTC
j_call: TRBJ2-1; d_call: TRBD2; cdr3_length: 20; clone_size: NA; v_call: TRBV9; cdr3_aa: CASSAYHLAGGPTTYNEQFF; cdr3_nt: TGTGCCAGCAGCGCCTACCACCTAGCGGGAGGGCCCACCACCTACAATGAGCAGTTCTTC
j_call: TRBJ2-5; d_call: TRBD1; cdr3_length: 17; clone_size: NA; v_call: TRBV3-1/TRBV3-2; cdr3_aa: CASSQDPPRQGQETQYF; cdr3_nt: TGTGCCAGCAGCCAAGATCCCCCCCGACAGGGCCAAGAGACCCAGTACTTC
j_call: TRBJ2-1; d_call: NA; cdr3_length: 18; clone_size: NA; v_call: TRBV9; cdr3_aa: CASSGGVGFLPSYNEQFF; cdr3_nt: TGTGCCAGCAGCGGGGGAGTGGGGTTTCTCCCCTCCTACAATGAGCAGTTCTTC
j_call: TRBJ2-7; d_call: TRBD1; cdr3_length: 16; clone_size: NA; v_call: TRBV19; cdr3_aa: CASSAKGGTGSYEQYF; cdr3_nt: TGTGCCAGTAGTGCAAAAGGGGGGACAGGCTCCTACGAGCAGTACTTC
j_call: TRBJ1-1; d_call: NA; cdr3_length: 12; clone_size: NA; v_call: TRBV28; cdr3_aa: CASSPAWYGAFF; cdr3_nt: TGTGCCAGCAGCCCCGCTTGGTACGGAGCTTTCTTT
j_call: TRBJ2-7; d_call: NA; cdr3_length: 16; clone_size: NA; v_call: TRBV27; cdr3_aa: CASSLDKNSPFGEQYF; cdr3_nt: TGTGCCAGCAGTTTAGATAAAAACAGTCCCTTCGGCGAGCAGTACTTC
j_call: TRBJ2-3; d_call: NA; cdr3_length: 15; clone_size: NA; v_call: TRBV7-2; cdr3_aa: CASSLGVGGEITQYF; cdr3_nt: TGTGCCAGCAGCTTAGGGGTGGGAGGCGAGATTACGCAGTATTTT
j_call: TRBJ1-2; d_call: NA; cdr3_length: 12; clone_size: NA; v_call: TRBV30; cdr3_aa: CAWNLGGYGYTF; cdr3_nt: TGTGCCTGGAACCTAGGGGGCTATGGCTACACCTTC
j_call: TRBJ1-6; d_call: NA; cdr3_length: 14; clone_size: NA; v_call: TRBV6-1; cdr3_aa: CASSEVLGVSPLHF; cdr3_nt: TGTGCCAGCAGTGAAGTGCTCGGGGTTTCACCCCTCCACTTT
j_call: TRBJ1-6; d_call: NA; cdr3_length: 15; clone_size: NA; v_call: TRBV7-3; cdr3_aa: CASSLTDKNNSPLHF; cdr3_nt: TGTGCCAGCAGCTTGACGGACAAGAATAATTCACCCCTCCACTTT